This T cell receptor (beta chain) originates from a study of blood T cell repertoires in COVID-19. Germline trimming cut 6 bases from V and 9 bases from J; bases unmatched to any gene: 14. This CDR3 comprises 16 residues. CDR1 and CDR2 from the germline V gene are MNHNY and SVGAGI (reference sequence). Per the authors' pipeline: It was from reference gene primer amplification that nucleated cell counts were estimated. Sequencing was performed with immunoSEQ multiplex PCR; in TCRdb, only in-frame clones are kept and a portion is missing. V, J and clone size derive from that table, while D and trimming were established from the DNA sequence. This table holds hundreds of thousands of clones, 83% found once.

Sample: peripheral blood. The receptor's source is a woman between 40 and 50 years old with active or convalescent COVID-19. The chain links TRBV6-6 to TRBJ2-1; 10 positions agree with TRBD2. The CDR3 DNA reads as TGTGCCAGCAGCCGAACAGGGAGCGGGAGGGCCTCTGAGCAGTTCTTC. It encodes CASSRTGSGRASEQFF.